Below are 7 T cell receptor beta chains sequenced from a single sample in a study of CD8 T cells in Susac syndrome. An amount of RNA that ranged from roughly 0.45 to 1 ug was reverse transcribed with random hexamers. MiXCR was run by TCRdb on the immunoSEQ multiplex PCR reads, yielding one entry per CDR3 protein. This repertoire shows 65,000 to 80,000 distinct CDR3 sequences, more than 85% found once; its top ten account for roughly 0.49%. Sequencing was carried out using CD8+ T cells from PBMCs. All receptors come from a human donor with multiple sclerosis.

The gene calls are TRBV13 and TRBJ2-1; D may match TRBD1 or TRBD2 (5 bases each). Trimming removed 2 bases at V and 7 bases at J, with 12 bases between. Germline values: CDR1 PRHDT, CDR2 FYEKMQ (reference sequence). CDR3 length: 14 residues. In nucleotides, the CDR3 is TGTGCCAGCAGCTTACCCGACAGCGGAAATGAGCAGTTCTTC. It specifies CASSLPDSGNEQFF.

The rearrangement uses TRBV9 and TRBJ2-1; 7 bases are a match to TRBD2. This CDR3 comprises 15 residues. CDR1 and CDR2 from the germline V gene are SGDLS and YYNGEE. The V and J ends lost 0 bases and 7 bases, in that order; junction bases with no gene match: 7. The CDR3 nucleotides read TGTGCCAGCAGCGTAGGCGGACTAGTCTATAATGAGCAGTTCTTC. This gives the protein CASSVGGLVYNEQFF. The full variable domain, completed using reference TRBV9 and TRBJ2-1, is DSGVTQTPKHLITATGQRVTLRCSPRSGDLSVYWYQQSLDQGLQFLIQYYNGEERAKGNILERFSAQQFPDLHSELNLSSLELGDSALYFCASSVGGLVYNEQFFGPGTRLTVL.

V usage is TRBV6-4 and J usage is TRBJ1-3, with 8 bases aligning to TRBD1. Looked up from germline, CDR1 is MRHNA and CDR2 is SNTAGT. This CDR3 is built from 14 residues. V dropped 7 bases and J dropped 3; count of bases not matched to a gene: 5. CDR3 amino acids: CASKRTGNGNTIYF. The CDR3 bases are TGTGCCAGCAAAAGGACAGGGAATGGAAACACCATATATTTT.

The chain employs TRBV28 and TRBJ2-5; D is ambiguous. The V gene lost 5 bases and the J gene lost 3 bases, with 7 bases spanning the gap. This CDR3 comprises 12 residues. Looked up from germline, CDR1 is MDHEN and CDR2 is SYDVKM. The CDR3 here is CASSLQEETQYF. Here the CDR3 DNA reads TGTGCCAGCAGTCTTCAGGAAGAGACCCAGTACTTC.

The rearrangement uses TRBV19 and TRBJ2-5; D is perhaps TRBD1 (5 bases). This CDR3 region has 13 residues. Germline CDR1 and CDR2: LNHDA and SQIVND (reference sequence). V lost 5 bases and J lost 5, with 12 bases in between. The CDR3 DNA reads as TGTGCCAGTAGTTTTCAGGGTGGGGAGACCCAGTACTTC. It codes for CASSFQGGETQYF. Full variable domain (missing parts from reference TRBV19 and TRBJ2-5): DGGITQSPKYLFRKEGQNVTLSCEQNLNHDAMYWYRQDPGQGLRLIYYSQIVNDFQKGDIAEGYSVSREKKESFPLTVTSAQKNPTAFYLCASSFQGGETQYFGPGTRLLVL.

The V and J genes are TRBV4-1 and TRBJ1-1; D gene uncertain. Germline lookup yields CDR1 MGHRA and CDR2 YSYEKL. The V end was cut by 4 bases, the J end by 1 base, with 10 bases between. This CDR3 region has 14 residues. In DNA form, the CDR3 reads TGCGCCAGCAGCCCCCTAGGGAGGAACACTGAAGCTTTCTTT. Its protein is CASSPLGRNTEAFF.

V usage is TRBV12-3 or TRBV12-4 and J usage is TRBJ2-2; D remains ambiguous. The CDR3 sequence is 12 residues long. The V end was cut by 5 bases, the J end by 6 bases, with 7 bases between. CDR3 protein: CASSKGPGELFF. The DNA of the CDR3 is TGTGCCAGCAGTAAGGGCCCCGGGGAGCTGTTTTTT.